The clone carrying this TCR beta chain has more than one count but fewer than ten. What it binds is unknown. Individual cDNA molecules each received unique molecular identifiers attached to them. MiXCR, run by TCRdb on the 5' RACE reads, gives a single entry per CDR3 protein. The sample shows about 59,000 distinct CDR3 sequences, approximately 12% of them seen only once. The sample belongs to a study of early T cells in non-severe SARS-CoV-2 infection. Study context: The sequenced material was bulk RNA from unsorted whole blood, and its chains were unpaired.

The germline gives CDR1 SQVTM, CDR2 ANQGSEA. J lost 8 bases, V lost 4 bases, and 9 bases had no gene match. This CDR3 is built from 13 residues. Regarding the study as a whole: The VDJdb matching leaned toward anti-spike CD8 responses and overlooked private and CD4 specificities.

V is TRBV29-1 and J is TRBJ1-2, with 8 bases aligning to TRBD1. Sequenced: whole blood. This TCR came from an adult who was a healthcare worker with PCR-confirmed SARS-CoV-2 infection or an uninfected control (not recorded which). CDR3 sequence (DNA): TGCAGCGTTGTGCTATCAGGGGGCAGCGGCTACACCTTC. Its translation is CSVVLSGGSGYTF.